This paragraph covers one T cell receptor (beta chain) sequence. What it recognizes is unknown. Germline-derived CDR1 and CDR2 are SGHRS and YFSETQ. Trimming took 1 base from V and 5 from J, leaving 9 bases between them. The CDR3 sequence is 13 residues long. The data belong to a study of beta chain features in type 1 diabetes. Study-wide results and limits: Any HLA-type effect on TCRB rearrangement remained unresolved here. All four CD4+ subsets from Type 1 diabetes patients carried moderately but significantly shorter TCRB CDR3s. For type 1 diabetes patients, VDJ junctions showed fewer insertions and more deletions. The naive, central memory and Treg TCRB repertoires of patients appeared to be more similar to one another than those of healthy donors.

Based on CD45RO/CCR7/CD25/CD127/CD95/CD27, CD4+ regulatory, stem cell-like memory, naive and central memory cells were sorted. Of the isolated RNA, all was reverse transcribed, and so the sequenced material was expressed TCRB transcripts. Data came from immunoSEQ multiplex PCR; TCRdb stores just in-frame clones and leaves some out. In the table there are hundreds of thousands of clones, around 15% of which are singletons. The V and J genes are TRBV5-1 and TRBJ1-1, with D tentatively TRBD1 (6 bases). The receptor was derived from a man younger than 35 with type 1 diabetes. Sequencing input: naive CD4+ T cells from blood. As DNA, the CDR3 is TGCGCCAGCAGCTTGACAGGGTTGACTGAAGCTTTCTTT. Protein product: CASSLTGLTEAFF.